This T cell receptor beta chain was recovered during a study of blood T cell repertoires in COVID-19 (dated by TCRdb to about 2020). Describing the broader study: The collaborator samples originated in the United States, Italy and Spain and spanned the acute and convalescent phases of COVID-19. The prospective study material was composed of cDNA or gDNA derived from T cells, B-cell-depleted T cells, or PBMCs. The dataset comprised deeply sampled blood TCRbeta repertoires from subjects exposed to, actively infected with, or recovered from COVID-19. A freely available public database, intended as a resource for researchers studying the immune response to SARS-CoV-2, is where the repertoires were released. The samples were drawn from the first 160 participants of the ongoing ImmuneRACE study and from 1,254 subjects provided by 6 global collaborators. The sample metadata nearly always contained a de-identified subject ID, COVID-19 status, age in years and sex. Where HLA class I and class II types were available, the types were taken from metadata supplied by the sample provider, not from assay-based typing.

From the germline V gene (reference sequence), CDR1 is MNHNY and CDR2 is SVGAGI. The V end loses 7 bases and the J end loses 6 bases, and a stretch of 12 bases separates them. Including cysteine and phenylalanine, the CDR3 has 12 amino acids. Only the CDR3 portion is preserved as DNA: 36 bases, with reading frame beginning at the first base. TCRbeta CDR3 regions were amplified from genomic DNA using the immunoSEQ Assay, a bias-controlled multiplex PCR. In the original analysis: Nucleated cell counts per sample were estimated from amplification of reference gene primers within the assay. To quantify the absolute abundance of each unique TCRbeta CDR3 rearrangement, sequence reads were collapsed and filtered. For each sample, productive Simpson clonality was calculated by taking the square root of Simpson's diversity index across productive rearrangements. The table was pulled from immuneACCESS by TCRdb, which kept in-frame rearrangements only. Such tables lose some clones; where checked, under half of the loss comes from unresolved V genes, and the rest has no known cause. Clone size and V and J calls were adopted from that table, with D and trimming inferred from the DNA. This sample comprises around 200,000 clones, about 86% of them detected only once. The biggest ten clones account for roughly 0.9% of the sample.

Samples from volunteer blood donors who had recovered from COVID-19 were contributed by a second Seattle source. Collaborating institutions collected whole blood in K2EDTA tubes following their own protocols. For TCRbeta analysis, collaborators shipped samples as frozen whole blood, isolated PBMCs, or DNA extracted from either of those sample types. With respect to this clone: Its antigen is not yet known. No base quality values were provided; no much bigger clone lies one nucleotide off.

Study-wide conclusions, independent of this receptor: The quantity of clinical and demographic metadata differed by source and by participant and was supplied without curation.

The chain is made from TRBV6-6 and TRBJ1-1; tentative D gene TRBD1, with 6 bases matching. The clonotype was recovered from a woman under 30 who had recovered from COVID-19. The specimen sequenced was peripheral blood. The CDR3 protein is CASTGEGAEAFF. Read as DNA, the sequence is TGTGCCAGCACCGGGGAGGGGGCTGAAGCTTTCTTT.